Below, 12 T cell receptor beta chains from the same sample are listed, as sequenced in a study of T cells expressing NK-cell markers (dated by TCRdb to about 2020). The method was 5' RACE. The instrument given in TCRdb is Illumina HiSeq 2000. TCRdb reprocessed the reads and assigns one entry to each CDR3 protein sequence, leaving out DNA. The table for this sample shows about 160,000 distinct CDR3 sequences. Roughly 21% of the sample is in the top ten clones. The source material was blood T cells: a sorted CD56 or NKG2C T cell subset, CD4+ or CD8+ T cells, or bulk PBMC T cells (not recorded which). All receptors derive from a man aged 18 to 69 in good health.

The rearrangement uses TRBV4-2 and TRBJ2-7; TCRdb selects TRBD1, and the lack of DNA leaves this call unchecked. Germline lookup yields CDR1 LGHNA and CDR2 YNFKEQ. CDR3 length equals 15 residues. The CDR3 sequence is CASSQDTGVGYEQYF.

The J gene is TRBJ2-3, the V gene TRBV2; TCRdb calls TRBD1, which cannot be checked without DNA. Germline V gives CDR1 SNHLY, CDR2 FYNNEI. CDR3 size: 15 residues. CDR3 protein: CASSEGGMSTDTQYF.

The CDR3 reads CASSSPTDSSTDTQYF. The rearrangement links TRBV5-4 to TRBJ2-3. Germline V gene data show CDR1 as SGHNT and CDR2 as YYREEE (reference sequence). The length of the CDR3 is 16 residues. Based on the CDR3 plus reference TRBV5-4 and TRBJ2-3, the full variable domain is ETGVTQSPTHLIKTRGQQVTLRCSSQSGHNTVSWYQQALGQGPQFIFQYYREEENGRGNFPPRFSGLQFPNYSSELNVNALELDDSALYLCASSSPTDSSTDTQYFGPGTRLTVL.

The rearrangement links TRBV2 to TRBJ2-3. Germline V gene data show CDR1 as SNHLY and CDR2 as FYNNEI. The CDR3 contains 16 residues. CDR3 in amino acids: CASVKWITKGTDTQYF. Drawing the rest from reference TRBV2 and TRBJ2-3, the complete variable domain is EPEVTQTPSHQVTQMGQEVILRCVPISNHLYFYWYRQILGQKVEFLVSFYNNEISEKSEIFDDQFSVERPDGSNFTLKIRSTKLEDSAMYFCASVKWITKGTDTQYFGPGTRLTVL.

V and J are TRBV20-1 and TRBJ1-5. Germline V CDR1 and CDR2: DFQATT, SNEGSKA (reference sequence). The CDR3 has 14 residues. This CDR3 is CSVDDRRSNQPQHF.

The CDR3 reads CASSLGTGNTGELFF. This chain uses TRBV12-3 or TRBV12-4 with TRBJ2-2; TCRdb names TRBD1, which stays unverified in the absence of DNA. This CDR3 has 15 residues.

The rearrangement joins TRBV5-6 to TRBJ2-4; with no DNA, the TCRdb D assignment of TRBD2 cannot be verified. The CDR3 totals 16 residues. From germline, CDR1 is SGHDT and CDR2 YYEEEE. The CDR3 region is CASSRGTSGPKNIQYF.

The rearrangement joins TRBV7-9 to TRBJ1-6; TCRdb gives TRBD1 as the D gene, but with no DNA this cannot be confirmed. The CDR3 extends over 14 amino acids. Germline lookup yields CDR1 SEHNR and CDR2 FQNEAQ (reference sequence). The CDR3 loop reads CASSRRDNNSPLHF.

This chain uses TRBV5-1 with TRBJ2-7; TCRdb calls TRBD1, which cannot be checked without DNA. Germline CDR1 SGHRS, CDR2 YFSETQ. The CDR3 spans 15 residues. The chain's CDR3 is CASRFTGTPSYEQYF.

The CDR3 reads CASRARGGHNEQFF. The rearrangement uses TRBV4-1 and TRBJ2-1; as DNA is missing, the TRBD1 call by TCRdb cannot be tested. The CDR3 runs 14 residues. Germline V lookup: CDR1 MGHRA, CDR2 YSYEKL.

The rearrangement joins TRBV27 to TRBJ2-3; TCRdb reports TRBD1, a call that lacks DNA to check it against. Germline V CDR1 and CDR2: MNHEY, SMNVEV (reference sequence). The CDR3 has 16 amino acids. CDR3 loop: CASSFASGARGVGQYF.

CDR3 loop: CASTDHGLRVRAKQPQHF. V gene TRBV19 combines with J gene TRBJ1-5; without DNA, the TCRdb call of TRBD1 cannot be checked. CDR3 length equals 18 residues. Germline V CDR1 and CDR2: LNHDA, SQIVND (reference sequence).